What follows are 5 T cell receptor beta chains derived from one specimen sequenced in a study of blood T cell repertoires in COVID-19. Measured with immunoSEQ multiplex PCR; TCRdb has only the in-frame clones, and not every one. Here the sample spans over 250,000 clones, about 89% being singletons. The sequencing sample was made of PBMCs or T cells enriched from blood (not recorded which). All receptors come from a young woman who had recovered from COVID-19.

V is TRBV7-2 and J is TRBJ1-6; 10 bases map to TRBD1. CDR3 length: 15 residues. Germline V gene sequence: CDR1 SGHTA, CDR2 FQGNSA. Trimming took 6 bases from V and 9 from J; bases not matched to a gene: 8. DNA of the CDR3: TGTGCCAGCAGGTTGACAGGGGGCGCCGGTTCACCCCTCCACTTT. Its translation is CASRLTGGAGSPLHF.

The chain combines TRBV6-1 with TRBJ2-3, with D possibly matching TRBD2 (7 bases). Germline V gene lookup returns CDR1 MNHNS and CDR2 SASEGT. The V end was cut by 4 bases, the J end by 0 bases, with 17 bases between. The CDR3 has 17 amino acids. CDR3 DNA sequence: TGTGCCAGCAGTGGACCCACGGGGGGCCCTAGCACAGATACGCAGTATTTT. It is translated as CASSGPTGGPSTDTQYF.

The CDR3 DNA sequence: TGTGCCAGCAGCTTAGATACGAACACCGGGGAGCTGTTTTTT. It yields the protein CASSLDTNTGELFF. The chain combines TRBV11-2 with TRBJ2-2; D not certain. Germline lookup yields CDR1 SGHAT and CDR2 FQNNGV. The V end was cut by 0 bases, the J end by 0 bases, with 2 bases between. The CDR3 spans 14 residues.

This sequence joins TRBV6-2 or TRBV6-3 and TRBJ2-2; maybe TRBD2 (5 bases). This CDR3 comprises 14 residues. V was pared by 0 bases and J by 6 bases, with 8 bases between. Per the germline V gene, CDR1 is MNHEY and CDR2 is SVGEGT. The CDR3 here is CASSYSRVPGELFF. The CDR3 DNA reads as TGTGCCAGCAGTTACTCGCGGGTCCCCGGGGAGCTGTTTTTT.

J is TRBJ1-6 and V is TRBV12-5, with a weak D call TRBD1 (6 bases). Deletions cut 0 bases from V and 6 bases from J, with 18 bases between. The CDR3 runs 18 residues. Germline V CDR1 and CDR2: LGHNT, FRNRAP. CDR3: CASGLVLIPGHSNSPLHF. The CDR3 nucleotides are TGTGCTAGTGGTTTGGTCCTTATACCGGGACACAGTAATTCACCCCTCCACTTT.